This T cell receptor (beta chain) was obtained from a study of OX40 agonist ivuxolimab in advanced cancers. Whole-study context: Patients treated during dose escalation were battling hepatocellular carcinoma, melanoma, renal cell or head and neck cancer. General study points: Among patients with partial responses at 0.1-3.0 mg/kg, clonal expansion was among the lowest. Not determined was the antigen specificity of the expanded peripheral T cells.

Concerning this clone itself: What it binds is not known.

Using immunoSEQ multiplex PCR, the repertoire was profiled, and TCRdb retains in-frame clones only, with some absent. The table records some 140,000 clones, about 92% of them present only once. Germline loops: CDR1 MNHNS, CDR2 SASEGT. V was clipped by 2 bases and J by 0 bases, with 8 bases between them. The CDR3 extends over 14 amino acids. This TCR was recovered from an adult with an advanced solid tumor such as melanoma, head and neck, liver or kidney cancer. The chain links TRBV6-1 to TRBJ2-7; D ambiguous. This specimen was CD4+ or CD8+ T cells sorted from blood, taken in a trial of the OX40 agonist ivuxolimab. The CDR3 DNA reads as TGTGCCAGCAGTGAATTCTGGCACTCCTACGAGCAGTACTTC. Translation gives CASSEFWHSYEQYF.